This T cell receptor beta chain came from a study of control samples from healthy donors and cancer patients. The CDR3 length is 15 residues. Germline CDR1 MNHEY, CDR2 SVGAGI. V lost 6 bases to trimming and J lost 6 bases; unmatched junction nucleotides: 7. The repertoire was sequenced with immunoSEQ multiplex PCR; TCRdb's copy has only in-frame clones and lacks some. Seen here are about 130,000 clones, approximately 90% observed once, and the top ten hold almost 2.5%. The chain is built from TRBV6-5 and TRBJ2-2, with TRBD1 matching over 10 bases. The material sequenced was blood. This TCR came from a man younger than 35 in good health. The CDR3 DNA follows: TGTGCCAGCAGGAGAGACAGGGGGCAACCCGGGGAGCTGTTTTTT. It translates to CASRRDRGQPGELFF.